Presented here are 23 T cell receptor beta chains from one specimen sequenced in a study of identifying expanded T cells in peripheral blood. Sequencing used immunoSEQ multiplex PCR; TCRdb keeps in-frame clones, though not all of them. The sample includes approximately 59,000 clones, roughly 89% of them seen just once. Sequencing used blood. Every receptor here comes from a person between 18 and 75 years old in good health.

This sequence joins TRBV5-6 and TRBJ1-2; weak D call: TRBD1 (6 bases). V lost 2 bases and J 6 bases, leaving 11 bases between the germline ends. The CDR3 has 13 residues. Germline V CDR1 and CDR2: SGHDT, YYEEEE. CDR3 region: CASSFGGADGYTF. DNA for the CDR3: TGTGCCAGCAGCTTCGGGGGGGCGGATGGCTACACCTTC.

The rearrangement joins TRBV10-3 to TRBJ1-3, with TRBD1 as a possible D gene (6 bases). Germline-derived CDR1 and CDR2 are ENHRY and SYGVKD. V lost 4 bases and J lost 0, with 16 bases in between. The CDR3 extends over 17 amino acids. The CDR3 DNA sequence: TGTGCCATCAGTGGAACAGGGTTGTCAGGCTCTGGAAACACCATATATTTT. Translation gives CAISGTGLSGSGNTIYF.

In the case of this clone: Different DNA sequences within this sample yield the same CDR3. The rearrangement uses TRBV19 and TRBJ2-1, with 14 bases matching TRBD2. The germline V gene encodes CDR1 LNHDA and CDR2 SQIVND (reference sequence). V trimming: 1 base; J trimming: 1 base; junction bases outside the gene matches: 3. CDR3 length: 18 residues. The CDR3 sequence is CASSIGLAGGGSYNEQFF. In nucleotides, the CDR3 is TGTGCCAGTAGTATAGGACTAGCGGGAGGGGGGTCCTACAATGAGCAGTTCTTC.

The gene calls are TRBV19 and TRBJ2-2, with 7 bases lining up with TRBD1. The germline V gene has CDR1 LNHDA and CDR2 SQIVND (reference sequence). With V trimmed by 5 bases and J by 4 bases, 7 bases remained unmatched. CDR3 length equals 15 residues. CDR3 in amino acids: CASSPVTGTTGELFF. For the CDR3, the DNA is TGTGCCAGTAGTCCGGTGACAGGGACCACCGGGGAGCTGTTTTTT.

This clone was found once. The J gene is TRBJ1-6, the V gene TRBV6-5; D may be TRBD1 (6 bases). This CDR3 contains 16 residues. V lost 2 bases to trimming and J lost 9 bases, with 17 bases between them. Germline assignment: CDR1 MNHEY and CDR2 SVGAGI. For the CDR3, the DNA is TGTGCCAGCAGTTACCTGAGGACAGATCCGAGTTCACCCCTCCACTTT. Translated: CASSYLRTDPSSPLHF.

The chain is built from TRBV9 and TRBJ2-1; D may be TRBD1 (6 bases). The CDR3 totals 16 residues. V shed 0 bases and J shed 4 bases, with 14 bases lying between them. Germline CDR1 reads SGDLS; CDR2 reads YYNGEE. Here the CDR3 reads CASSVGAGGFYNEQFF. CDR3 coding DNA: TGTGCCAGCAGCGTAGGTGCTGGGGGCTTTTACAATGAGCAGTTCTTC.

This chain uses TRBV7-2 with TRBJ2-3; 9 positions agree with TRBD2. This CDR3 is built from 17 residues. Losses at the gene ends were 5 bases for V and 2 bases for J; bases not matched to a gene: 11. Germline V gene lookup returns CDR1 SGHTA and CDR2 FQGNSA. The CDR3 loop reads CASSPREAGGPTDTQYF. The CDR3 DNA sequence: TGTGCCAGCAGCCCCAGAGAAGCGGGGGGCCCCACAGATACGCAGTATTTT.

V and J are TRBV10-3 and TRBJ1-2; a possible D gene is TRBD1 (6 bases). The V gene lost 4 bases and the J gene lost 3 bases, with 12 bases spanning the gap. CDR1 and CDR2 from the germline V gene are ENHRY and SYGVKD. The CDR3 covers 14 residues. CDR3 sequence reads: CAISGTDRDYGYTF. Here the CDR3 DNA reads TGTGCCATCAGTGGGACAGACCGCGACTATGGCTACACCTTC.

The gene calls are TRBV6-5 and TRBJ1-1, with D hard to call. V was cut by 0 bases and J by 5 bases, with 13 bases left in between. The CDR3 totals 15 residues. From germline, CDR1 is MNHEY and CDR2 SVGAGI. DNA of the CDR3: TGTGCCAGCAGTTACTCCGTTAATAGTAGGACTGAAGCTTTCTTT. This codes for CASSYSVNSRTEAFF.

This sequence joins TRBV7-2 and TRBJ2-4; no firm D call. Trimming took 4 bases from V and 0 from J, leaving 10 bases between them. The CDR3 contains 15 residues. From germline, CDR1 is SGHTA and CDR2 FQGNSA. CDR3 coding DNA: TGTGCCAGCAGCTCCCCGGTTTTAGCCAAAAACATTCAGTACTTC. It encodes CASSSPVLAKNIQYF.

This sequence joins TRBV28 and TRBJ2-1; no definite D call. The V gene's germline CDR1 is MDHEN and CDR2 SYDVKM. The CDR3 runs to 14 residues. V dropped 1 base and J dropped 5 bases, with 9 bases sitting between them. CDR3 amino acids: CASSLYFQHNEQFF. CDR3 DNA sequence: TGTGCCAGCAGTTTATATTTCCAACACAATGAGCAGTTCTTC. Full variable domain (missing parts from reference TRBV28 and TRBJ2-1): DVKVTQSSRYLVKRTGEKVFLECVQDMDHENMFWYRQDPGLGLRLIYFSYDVKMKEKGDIPEGYSVSREKKERFSLILESASTNQTSMYLCASSLYFQHNEQFFGPGTRLTVL.

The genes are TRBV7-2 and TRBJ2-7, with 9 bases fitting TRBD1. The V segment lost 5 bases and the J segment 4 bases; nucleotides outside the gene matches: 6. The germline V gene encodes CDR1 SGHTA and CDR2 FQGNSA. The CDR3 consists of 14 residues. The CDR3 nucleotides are TGTGCCAGCAGCCGCCAGACAGGGGGATACGAGCAGTACTTC. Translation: CASSRQTGGYEQYF.

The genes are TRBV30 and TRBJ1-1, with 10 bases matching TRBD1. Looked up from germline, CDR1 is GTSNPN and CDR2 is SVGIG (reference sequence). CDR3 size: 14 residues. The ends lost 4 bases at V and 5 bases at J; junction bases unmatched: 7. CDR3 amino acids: CAWTSTGGGTEAFF. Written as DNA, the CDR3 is TGTGCCTGGACTTCGACAGGGGGCGGAACTGAAGCTTTCTTT.

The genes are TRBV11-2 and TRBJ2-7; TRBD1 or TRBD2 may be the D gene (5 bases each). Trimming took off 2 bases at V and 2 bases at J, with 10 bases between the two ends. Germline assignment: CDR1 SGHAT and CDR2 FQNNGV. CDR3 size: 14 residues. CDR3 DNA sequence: TGTGCCAGCAGCTTACGGGACGTCACCTACGAGCAGTACTTC. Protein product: CASSLRDVTYEQYF.

The CDR3 coding sequence is TGTGCCAGCAGTTTCAGCGGCACCGGGGAGCTGTTTTTT. Protein: CASSFSGTGELFF. V and J are TRBV27 and TRBJ2-2, with D tentatively TRBD2 (5 bases). This CDR3 comprises 13 residues. Germline CDR1 MNHEY, CDR2 SMNVEV (reference sequence). V shed 3 bases and J shed 4 bases, with 6 bases lying between them.

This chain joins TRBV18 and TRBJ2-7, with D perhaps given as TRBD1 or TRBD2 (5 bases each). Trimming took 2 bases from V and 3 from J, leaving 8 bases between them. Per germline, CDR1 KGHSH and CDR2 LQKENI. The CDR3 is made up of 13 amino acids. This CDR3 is CASSPGTDYEQYF. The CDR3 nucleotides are TGTGCCAGCTCACCAGGGACGGACTACGAGCAGTACTTC.

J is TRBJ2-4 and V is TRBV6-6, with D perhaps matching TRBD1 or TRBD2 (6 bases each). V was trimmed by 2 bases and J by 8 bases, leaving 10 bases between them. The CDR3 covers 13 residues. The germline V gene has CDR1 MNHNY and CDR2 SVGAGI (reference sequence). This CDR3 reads CASSYGRGDIQYF. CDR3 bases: TGTGCCAGCAGTTACGGAAGGGGGGACATTCAGTACTTC.

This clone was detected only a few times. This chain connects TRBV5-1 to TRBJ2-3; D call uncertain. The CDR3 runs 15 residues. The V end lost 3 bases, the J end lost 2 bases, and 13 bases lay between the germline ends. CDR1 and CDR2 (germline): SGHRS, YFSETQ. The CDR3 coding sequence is TGCGCCAGCAGCTCGGCCACCCCCTACACAGATACGCAGTATTTT. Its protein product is CASSSATPYTDTQYF.

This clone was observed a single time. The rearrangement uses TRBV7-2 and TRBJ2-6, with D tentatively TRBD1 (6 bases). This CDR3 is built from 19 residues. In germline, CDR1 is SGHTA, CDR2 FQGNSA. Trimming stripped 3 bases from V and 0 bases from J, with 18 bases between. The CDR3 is CASSLRRDTYNSGANVLTF. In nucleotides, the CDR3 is TGTGCCAGCAGCTTGCGACGGGACACCTACAACTCTGGGGCCAACGTCCTGACTTTC.

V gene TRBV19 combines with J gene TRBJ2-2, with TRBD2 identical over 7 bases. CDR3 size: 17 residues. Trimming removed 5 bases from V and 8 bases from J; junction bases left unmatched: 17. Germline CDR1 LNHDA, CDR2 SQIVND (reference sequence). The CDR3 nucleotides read TGTGCCAGTAGTGATGAGCGGGACGCAAAGTCAGCAGGGGAGCTGTTTTTT. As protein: CASSDERDAKSAGELFF.

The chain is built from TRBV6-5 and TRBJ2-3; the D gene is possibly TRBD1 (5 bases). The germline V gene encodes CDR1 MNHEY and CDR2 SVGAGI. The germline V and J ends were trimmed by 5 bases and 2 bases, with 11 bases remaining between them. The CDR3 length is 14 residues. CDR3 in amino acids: CASSRAGLTDTQYF. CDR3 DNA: TGTGCCAGCAGTAGGGCAGGGCTCACAGATACGCAGTATTTT.

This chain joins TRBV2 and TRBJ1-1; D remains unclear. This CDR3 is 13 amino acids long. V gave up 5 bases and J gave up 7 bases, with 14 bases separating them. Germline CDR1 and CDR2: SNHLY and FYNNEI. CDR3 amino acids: CASSYVERGEAFF. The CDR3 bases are TGTGCCAGCAGTTACGTGGAACGGGGTGAAGCTTTCTTT.

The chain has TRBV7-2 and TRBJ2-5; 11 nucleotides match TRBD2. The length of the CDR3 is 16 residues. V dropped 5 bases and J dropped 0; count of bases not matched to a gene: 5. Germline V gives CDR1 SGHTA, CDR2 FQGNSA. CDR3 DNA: TGTGCCAGCAGCCCGTTAGCGGGAGGGTACCAAGAGACCCAGTACTTC. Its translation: CASSPLAGGYQETQYF.